What follows are 18 T cell receptor beta chains derived from one specimen sequenced in a study of CD8+CD57+ T cells in acquired aplastic anemia. It was genomic DNA that served as the template for profiling TCR beta VDJ and CDR3. TCRdb reanalysed the reads using MiXCR and keeps one entry per CDR3 protein. The table has some 190,000 distinct CDR3 sequences, 54% seen once. Sequencing was done on a sample of sorted CD4+, CD8+, or CD8+CD57+ T cells (not recorded which) from PBMCs. The receptors stem from a human donor in good health, serving as a control.

V is TRBV19 and J is TRBJ1-5, with TRBD1 matching 7 bases. J was trimmed by 6 bases and V by 6 bases; bases with no gene match: 8. In germline, CDR1 is LNHDA, CDR2 SQIVND (reference sequence). The CDR3 covers 14 residues. The CDR3 loop reads CASRGQRAAQPQHF. The CDR3 DNA reads as TGTGCCAGTAGGGGACAGAGGGCGGCTCAGCCCCAGCATTTT.

Comment on this clonotype: It is unclear where the CDR3 begins or ends on the DNA, so no DNA is shown, and the CDR3 is as TCRdb lists it. The chain combines TRBV12-3 or TRBV12-4 with TRBJ2-5; the table's D gene call, TRBD1, was not cross checked with the DNA. The length of the CDR3 is 23 amino acids, counting both ends. The CDR3 protein is CGSSFYRENEQFFGPGTPETQYF.

CDR3 loop: CASSRGQSRFENIQYF. The CDR3 nucleotides read TGTGCCAGCAGTCGGGGACAATCTCGATTTGAAAACATTCAGTACTTC. The chain uses TRBV7-9 and TRBJ2-4, with D perhaps matching TRBD1 (6 bases). The germline CDR1 and CDR2 sequences are SEHNR and FQNEAQ (reference sequence). Trimming pared 6 bases from V and 5 bases from J, leaving 20 bases between. This CDR3 spans 16 amino acids. Supplemented by reference TRBV7-9 and TRBJ2-4, the full variable domain reads DTGVSQNPRHKITKRGQNVTFRCDPISEHNRLYWYRQTLGQGPEFLTYFQNEAQLEKSRLLSDRFSAERPKGSFSTLEIQRTEQGDSAMYLCASSRGQSRFENIQYFGAGTRLSVL.

The sample holds many counts of this clonotype. The CDR3 sequence is CASSLAIFTATNEKLFF. For the CDR3, the DNA is TGTGCCAGCAGTTTAGCCATTTTTACAGCAACTAATGAAAAACTGTTTTTT. The chain employs TRBV12-3 or TRBV12-4 and TRBJ1-4; D is unresolved. This CDR3 is 17 amino acids long. Trimming shortened V by 0 bases and J by 0 bases, and 11 bases separated the two germline ends.

This clonotype was observed many times. The genes are TRBV20-1 and TRBJ1-1, with a tentative D call TRBD1 (5 bases). V was clipped by 1 base and J by 6 bases, with 9 bases between them. The CDR3 totals 12 residues. Germline assignment: CDR1 DFQATT and CDR2 SNEGSKA (reference sequence). The CDR3 bases are TGCAGTGCTAGAGGCAGGGTCTCTGAAGCTTTCTTT. It codes for CSARGRVSEAFF.

The V and J genes are TRBV7-2 and TRBJ2-7; the D gene is possibly TRBD1 (5 bases). The length of the CDR3 is 16 residues. The germline V gene encodes CDR1 SGHTA and CDR2 FQGNSA. V was cut by 3 bases and J by 5 bases, with 20 bases left in between. The CDR3 region has the DNA TGTGCCAGCAGCTTCGAACCGGACAACTATTCTAACGAGCAGTACTTC. It specifies CASSFEPDNYSNEQYF.

The gene calls are TRBV27 and TRBJ1-3, with 10 bases lining up with TRBD1. V dropped 5 bases and J dropped 2; count of bases not matched to a gene: 6. Germline CDR1 and CDR2: MNHEY and SMNVEV (reference sequence). The CDR3 has 16 amino acids. This chain's CDR3 is CASSPRQGAAGNTIYF. CDR3 in DNA: TGTGCCAGCAGTCCCCGACAGGGGGCGGCTGGAAACACCATATATTTT.

The sample holds many counts of this clonotype. This chain links TRBV19 with TRBJ1-2; TRBD1 might be the D (5 bases). Germline-derived CDR1 and CDR2 are LNHDA and SQIVND (reference sequence). V was shortened by 2 bases and J by 8 bases, with 12 bases between the two germline ends. The CDR3 consists of 13 residues. DNA of the CDR3: TGTGCCAGTAGTATAACCAGGGCTGGCGGCTACACCTTC. Its translation: CASSITRAGGYTF.

This rearrangement joins TRBV2 to TRBJ1-2, with 7 nucleotides matching TRBD1. Trimming cost V 2 bases and J 3 bases; bases outside gene matches: 3. Germline V CDR1 and CDR2: SNHLY, FYNNEI. CDR3 size: 14 residues. CDR3 residues: CASSERDSYYGYTF. Here the CDR3 DNA reads TGTGCCAGCAGTGAAAGGGACAGCTACTATGGCTACACCTTC.

The CDR3 here is CASSYPTGGNQPQHF. DNA for the CDR3: TGTGCCAGCAGTTACCCGACAGGGGGGAATCAGCCCCAGCATTTT. V and J are TRBV6-2 or TRBV6-3 and TRBJ1-5; 9 bases match TRBD1. The germline CDR1 and CDR2 sequences are MNHEY and SVGEGT. The CDR3 consists of 15 residues. The V segment lost 2 bases and the J segment 4 bases; nucleotides outside the gene matches: 3.

Here the CDR3 DNA reads TGTGCCAGCAGCTCCCCCGGTAGACAGGCTGTGAGGGAGCAGTACTTC. It is translated as CASSSPGRQAVREQYF. The rearrangement joins TRBV7-2 to TRBJ2-7; tentative D call: TRBD1 (6 bases). Trimming pared 4 bases from V and 7 bases from J, leaving 23 bases between. The CDR3 runs to 16 residues. In germline, CDR1 is SGHTA, CDR2 FQGNSA.

The chain carries TRBV10-3 and TRBJ2-2; no clear D gene. The CDR3 is made up of 11 amino acids. V lost 9 bases, J lost 5 bases, and 7 bases lay in between. Germline CDR1 reads ENHRY; CDR2 reads SYGVKD. The CDR3: CAIRETGELFF. The CDR3 region has the DNA TGTGCCATTAGGGAAACCGGGGAGCTGTTTTTT.

A word on this clonotype: A read error may produce the germline difference seen at one junction end. The chain has TRBV10-2 and TRBJ2-7, with 10 bases aligning to TRBD2. CDR1 is WSHSY and CDR2 is SAAADI in the germline V gene. The CDR3 runs 17 residues. Here the CDR3 DNA reads TGTGCCAGCTCACCCCCGATTTGGACTAGCGGAGCCTACGAGCAGTACTTC. It specifies CASSPPIWTSGAYEQYF.

This clonotype was counted at least ten times. The genes are TRBV4-2 and TRBJ1-2; 9 bases fit TRBD1. This CDR3 is built from 16 residues. With V trimmed by 4 bases and J by 5 bases, 11 bases remained unmatched. Germline V gene sequence: CDR1 LGHNA, CDR2 YNFKEQ. CDR3 amino acids: CASSPPSPGQGYGYTF. Here the CDR3 DNA reads TGTGCCAGCAGCCCCCCCAGCCCCGGACAGGGGTATGGCTACACCTTC.

This chain uses TRBV10-3 with TRBJ2-7; no reliable D call. V was cut by 2 bases and J by 3 bases, with 17 bases left in between. Germline lookup yields CDR1 ENHRY and CDR2 SYGVKD. This CDR3 is 16 amino acids long. CDR3 amino acids: CAISELNHTRDYEQYF. The CDR3 nucleotides read TGTGCCATCAGTGAGCTGAACCACACCCGCGACTACGAGCAGTACTTC.

In DNA form, the CDR3 reads TGTGCCAGCGGCGGAGCGGGGACCCCAGATACGCAGTATTTT. Translation gives CASGGAGTPDTQYF. The chain is built from TRBV9 and TRBJ2-3; TRBD2 matches 7 bases. The CDR3 loop spans 14 amino acids. Germline CDR1 reads SGDLS; CDR2 reads YYNGEE. V lost 7 bases, J lost 4 bases, and 9 bases stayed unmatched.

The chain couples TRBV19 to TRBJ1-5; D call uncertain. The CDR3 consists of 14 residues. V lost 4 bases and J 1 base, leaving 8 bases between the germline ends. CDR1 is LNHDA and CDR2 is SQIVND in the germline V gene (reference sequence). CDR3 amino acids: CASSNLDSNQPQHF. CDR3 bases: TGTGCCAGTAGTAACCTGGACAGCAATCAGCCCCAGCATTTT.

The sample holds many counts of this clonotype. This chain connects TRBV6-2 or TRBV6-3 to TRBJ2-3; 9 positions agree with TRBD1. This CDR3 is built from 16 residues. In germline, CDR1 is MNHEY, CDR2 SVGEGT. The ends lost 5 bases at V and 0 bases at J; junction bases unmatched: 6. The CDR3 here is CASSDRDRVSTDTQYF. DNA of the CDR3: TGTGCCAGCAGTGACCGGGACAGGGTTAGCACAGATACGCAGTATTTT.